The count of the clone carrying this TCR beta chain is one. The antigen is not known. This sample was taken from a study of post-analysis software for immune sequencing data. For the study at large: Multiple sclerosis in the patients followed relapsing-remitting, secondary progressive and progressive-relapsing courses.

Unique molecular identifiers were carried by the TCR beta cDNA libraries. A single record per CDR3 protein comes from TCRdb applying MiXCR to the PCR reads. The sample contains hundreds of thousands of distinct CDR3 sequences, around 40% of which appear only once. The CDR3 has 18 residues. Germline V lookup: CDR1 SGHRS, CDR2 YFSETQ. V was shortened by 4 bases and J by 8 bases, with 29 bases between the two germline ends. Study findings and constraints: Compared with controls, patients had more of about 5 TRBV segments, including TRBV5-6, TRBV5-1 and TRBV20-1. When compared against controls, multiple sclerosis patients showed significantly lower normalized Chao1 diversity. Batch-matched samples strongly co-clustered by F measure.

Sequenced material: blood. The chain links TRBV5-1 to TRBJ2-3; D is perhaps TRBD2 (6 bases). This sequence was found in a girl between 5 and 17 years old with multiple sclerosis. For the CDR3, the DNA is TGCGCCAGCAGCCCTACACTTCGGGGGAAAGGGTCGACGGGTACGCAGTATTTT. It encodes CASSPTLRGKGSTGTQYF. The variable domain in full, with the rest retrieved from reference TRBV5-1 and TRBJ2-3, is KAGVTQTPRYLIKTRGQQVTLSCSPISGHRSVSWYQQTPGQGLQFLFEYFSETQRNKGNFPGRFSGRQFSNSRSEMNVSTLELGDSALYLCASSPTLRGKGSTGTQYFGPGTRLTVL.